The clone carrying this T cell receptor (beta chain) has a single count. The data were obtained in a study of blood T cell repertoires in COVID-19. TCRdb keeps only in-frame clones here, not all; method: immunoSEQ multiplex PCR. Of 190,000 or so clones listed, just under 85% are singletons. The V gene's germline CDR1 is LGHDT and CDR2 YNNKEL (reference sequence). With 0 bases clipped from V and 2 bases from J, the junction kept 4 bases outside the gene matches. This CDR3 is built from 17 residues. This TCR was recovered from a man aged 55 to 70 with COVID-19, enrolled during active disease. Input material: peripheral blood. This chain connects TRBV3-1 (or the pseudogene TRBV3-2) to TRBJ2-1; 10 bases agree with TRBD2. The CDR3: CASSQETSGSPYNEQFF. CDR3 sequence (DNA): TGTGCCAGCAGCCAAGAGACTAGCGGGTCGCCCTACAATGAGCAGTTCTTC.